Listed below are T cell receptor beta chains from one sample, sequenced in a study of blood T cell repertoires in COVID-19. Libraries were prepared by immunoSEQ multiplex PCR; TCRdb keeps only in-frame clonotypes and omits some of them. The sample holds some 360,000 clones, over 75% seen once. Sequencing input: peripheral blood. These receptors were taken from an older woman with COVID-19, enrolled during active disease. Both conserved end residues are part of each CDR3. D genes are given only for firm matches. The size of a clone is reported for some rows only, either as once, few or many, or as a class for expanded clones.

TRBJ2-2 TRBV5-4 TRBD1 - TGTGCCAGCAGCTCGGGACAGGGAACCCGCACCGGGGAGCTGTTTTTT CASSSGQGTRTGELFF
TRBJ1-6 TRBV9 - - TGTGCCAGCAGCGCCCGTCTTAGCTCCTATAATTCACCCCTCCACTTT CASSARLSSYNSPLHF
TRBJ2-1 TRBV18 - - TGTGCCAGCTCACCACCCGTAAATGAGCAGTTCTTC CASSPPVNEQFF
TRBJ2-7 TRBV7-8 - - TGTGCCAGCAGCTTAGGGACAGTAGCTGACGAGCAGTACTTC CASSLGTVADEQYF
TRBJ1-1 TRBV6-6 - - TGTGCCAGCAGTTACATCCCCCCAGGGGATAACACTGAAGCTTTCTTT CASSYIPPGDNTEAFF
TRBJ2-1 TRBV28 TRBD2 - TGTGCCAGCAGTCATAGAACTAGCGGGGGCCCTCTTTCCCGCCAGTTCTTC CASSHRTSGGPLSRQFF
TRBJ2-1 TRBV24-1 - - TGTGCCACCAGTGACCCGGGGAGAGACAATGAGCAGTTCTTC CATSDPGRDNEQFF
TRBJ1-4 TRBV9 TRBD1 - TGTGCCAGCAGCTCTCACAGGGGGGAAAAACTGTTTTTT CASSSHRGEKLFF
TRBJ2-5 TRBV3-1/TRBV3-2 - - TGTGCCAGCAGCCAATCAATGGGCCCGCAAGAGACCCAGTACTTC CASSQSMGPQETQYF
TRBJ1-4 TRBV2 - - TGTGCCAGCAGTGAAGCGAGCGTTTTGAAGAAACTGTTTTTT CASSEASVLKKLFF
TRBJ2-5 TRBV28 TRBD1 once TGTGCCAGCAGTAGAGGCCAGGGGGTCGTAGAGACCCAGTACTTC CASSRGQGVVETQYF
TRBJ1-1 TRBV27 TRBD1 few TGTGCCAGCAGTGCTAAACAGGGGGGCACTGAAGCTTTCTTT CASSAKQGGTEAFF
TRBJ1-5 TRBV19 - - TGTGCCAGTAGTATAGGTAACAGGGGCAATCAGCCCCAGCATTTT CASSIGNRGNQPQHF
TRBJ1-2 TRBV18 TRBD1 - TGTGCCAGCTCACCAAACGGCGGGACAGCTTATGGCTACACCTTC CASSPNGGTAYGYTF
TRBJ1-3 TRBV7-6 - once TGTGCCAGCAGCTTAGCGACAGCCTACTCTGGAAACACCATATATTTT CASSLATAYSGNTIYF
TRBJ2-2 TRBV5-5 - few TGTGCCAGCAGCTCTGGAGGGGGCAGGGGAATAGTCACCGGGGAGCTGTTTTTT CASSSGGGRGIVTGELFF
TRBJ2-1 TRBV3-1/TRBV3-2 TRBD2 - TGTGCCAGCAGACTAGCGGGACGGACAAATGAGCAGTTCTTC CASRLAGRTNEQFF
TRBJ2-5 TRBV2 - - TGTGCCAGCGGCCGGGAAGAGACCCAGTACTTC CASGREETQYF
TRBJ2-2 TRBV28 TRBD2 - TGTGCCAGCACCAAGGGAGGGGCGAACACCGGGGAGCTGTTTTTT CASTKGGANTGELFF
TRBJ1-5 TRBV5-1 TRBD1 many TGCGCCAGCTCCCCCTATCCAGGGGGTGGCAATCAGCCCCAGCATTTT CASSPYPGGGNQPQHF
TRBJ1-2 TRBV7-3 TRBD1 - TGTGCCAGCAGCTTATCAGGGCAGGGGGCGGCTGGCTACACCTTC CASSLSGQGAAGYTF
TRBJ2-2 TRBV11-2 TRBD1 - TGTGCCAGCAGCCCCACACAGGGGGCTGGCACCGGGGAGCTGTTTTTT CASSPTQGAGTGELFF
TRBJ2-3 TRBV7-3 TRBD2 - TGTGCCAGCAGCCTCATAGCGGGGGGTTCCACAGATACGCAGTATTTT CASSLIAGGSTDTQYF
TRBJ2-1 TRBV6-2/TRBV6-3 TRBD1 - TGTGCCAGCAGTTGGGACAGGGGTTCCAATGAGCAGTTCTTC CASSWDRGSNEQFF
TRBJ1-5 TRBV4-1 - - TGCGCCAGCAGCCAAGCCTTGATCTTCCGGGATCTCAATCAGCCCCAGCATTTT CASSQALIFRDLNQPQHF
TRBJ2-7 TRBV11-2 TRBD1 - TGTGCCAGCAGCTTAGACCCCAGGGGGATCTCCTACGAGCAGTACTTC CASSLDPRGISYEQYF
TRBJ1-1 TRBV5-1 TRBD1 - TGCGCCAGCAGCTTGGGAGGGGGCGGGGACACTGAAGCTTTCTTT CASSLGGGGDTEAFF
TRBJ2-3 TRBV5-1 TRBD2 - TGCGCCAGCACGGACCGTAGCGGGGGATACACAGATACGCAGTATTTT CASTDRSGGYTDTQYF
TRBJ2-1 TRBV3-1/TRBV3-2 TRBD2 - TGTGCCAGCACCAGACTAGCGAACAATGAGCAGTTCTTC CASTRLANNEQFF
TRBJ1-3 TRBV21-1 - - TGTGCCAGCAGCAATCAGGGGCGCAGGGCCTCCTCTGGAAACACCATATATTTT CASSNQGRRASSGNTIYF
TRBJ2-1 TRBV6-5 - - TGTGCCAGCAGTTACTCTAAGAGCTCCTACAATGAGCAGTTCTTC CASSYSKSSYNEQFF
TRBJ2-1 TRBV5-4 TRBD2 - TGTGCCAGCAGAATAGCGGGGGGGCCCCTTGAGCAGTTCTTC CASRIAGGPLEQFF
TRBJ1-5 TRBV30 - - TGTGCCTGGAGCGGACAGTCAAATCAGCCCCAGCATTTT CAWSGQSNQPQHF
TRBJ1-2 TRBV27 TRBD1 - TGTGCCAGCAGGAGGACAGGGGCGAACTATGGCTACACCTTC CASRRTGANYGYTF
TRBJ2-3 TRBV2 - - TGTGCCAGCAGTGATTTGAGCGGATCTAGCACAGATACGCAGTATTTT CASSDLSGSSTDTQYF
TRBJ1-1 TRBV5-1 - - TGCGCCAGCAGCTTGCCGGGGTACACTGAAGCTTTCTTT CASSLPGYTEAFF
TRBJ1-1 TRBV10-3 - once TGTGCCATCAGTGAGACAGATTCGAACACTGAAGCTTTCTTT CAISETDSNTEAFF
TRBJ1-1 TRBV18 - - TGTGCCAGCTACCCAGGGAAGGCGAACACTGAAGCTTTCTTT CASYPGKANTEAFF
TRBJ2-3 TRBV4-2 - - TGTGCCAGCAGCCAAGAAGGAGAGGGTACGGCAGATACGCAGTATTTT CASSQEGEGTADTQYF